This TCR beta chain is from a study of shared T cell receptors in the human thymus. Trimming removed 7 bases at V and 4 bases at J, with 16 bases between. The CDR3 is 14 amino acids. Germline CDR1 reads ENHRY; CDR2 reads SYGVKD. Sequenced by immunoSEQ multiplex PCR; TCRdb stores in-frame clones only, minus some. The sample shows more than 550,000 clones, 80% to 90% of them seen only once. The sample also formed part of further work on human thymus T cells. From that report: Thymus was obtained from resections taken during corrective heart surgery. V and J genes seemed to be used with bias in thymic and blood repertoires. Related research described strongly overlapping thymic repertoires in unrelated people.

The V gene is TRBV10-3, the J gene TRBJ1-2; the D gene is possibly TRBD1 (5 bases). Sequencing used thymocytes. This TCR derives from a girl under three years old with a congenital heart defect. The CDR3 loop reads CAINTAGVLYGYTF. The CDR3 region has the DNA TGTGCCATCAATACAGCGGGGGTACTCTATGGCTACACCTTC.